This T cell receptor beta chain was sequenced in a study of blood T cell repertoires in COVID-19. Germline V gene sequence: CDR1 GTSNPN, CDR2 SVGIG (reference sequence). This CDR3 is built from 11 residues. V lost 1 base to trimming and J lost 10 bases, with 11 bases between them. The protocol was immunoSEQ multiplex PCR, while the TCRdb copy is restricted to in-frame clones and leaves out a portion. The data contain 300,000 to 400,000 clones, 75% to 90% of them singletons. The sample comprised peripheral blood. The chain recombines TRBV30 with TRBJ2-7, with D tentatively TRBD1 (6 bases). This TCR came from a woman aged 55 to 70 with COVID-19, enrolled during active disease. Here the CDR3 reads CAWSGQVDQYF. DNA of the CDR3: TGTGCCTGGAGTGGACAGGTGGACCAGTACTTC.